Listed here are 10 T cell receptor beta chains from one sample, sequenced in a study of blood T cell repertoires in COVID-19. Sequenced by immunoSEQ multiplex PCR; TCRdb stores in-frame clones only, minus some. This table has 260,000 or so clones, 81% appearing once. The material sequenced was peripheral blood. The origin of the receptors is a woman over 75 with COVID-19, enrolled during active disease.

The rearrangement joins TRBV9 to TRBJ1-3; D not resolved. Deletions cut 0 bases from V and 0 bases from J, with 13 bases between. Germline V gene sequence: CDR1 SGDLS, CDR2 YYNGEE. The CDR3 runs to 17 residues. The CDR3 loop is CASSVDSNHLSGNTIYF. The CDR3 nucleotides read TGTGCCAGCAGCGTAGACTCTAACCACCTCTCTGGAAACACCATATATTTT.

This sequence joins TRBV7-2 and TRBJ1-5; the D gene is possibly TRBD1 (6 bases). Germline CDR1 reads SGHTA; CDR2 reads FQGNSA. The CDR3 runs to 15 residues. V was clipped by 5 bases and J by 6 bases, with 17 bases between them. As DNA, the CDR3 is TGTGCCAGCAGCCTCGGACCACTAGGGGGTCAGCCCCAGCATTTT. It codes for CASSLGPLGGQPQHF.

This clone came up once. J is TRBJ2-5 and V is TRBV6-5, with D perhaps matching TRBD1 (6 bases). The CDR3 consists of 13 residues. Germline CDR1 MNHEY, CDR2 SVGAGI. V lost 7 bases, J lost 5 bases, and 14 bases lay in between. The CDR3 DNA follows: TGTGCCAGCACCAAACAGGGTCTGGAGACCCAGTACTTC. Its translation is CASTKQGLETQYF.

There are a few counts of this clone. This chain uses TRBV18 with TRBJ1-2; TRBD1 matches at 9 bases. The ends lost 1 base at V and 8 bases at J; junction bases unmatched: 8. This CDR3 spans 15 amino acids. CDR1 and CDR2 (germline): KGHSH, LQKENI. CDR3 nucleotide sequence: TGTGCCAGCTCACCACTACAGGGGGCGCATGAAGGCTACACCTTC. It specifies CASSPLQGAHEGYTF.

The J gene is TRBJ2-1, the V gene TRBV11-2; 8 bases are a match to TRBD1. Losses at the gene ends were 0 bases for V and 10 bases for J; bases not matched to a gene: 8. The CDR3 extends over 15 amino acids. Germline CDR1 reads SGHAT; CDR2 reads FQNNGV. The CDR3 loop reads CASSLDPGGRSEQFF. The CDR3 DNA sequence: TGTGCCAGCAGCTTAGATCCAGGGGGCCGGAGCGAGCAGTTCTTC.

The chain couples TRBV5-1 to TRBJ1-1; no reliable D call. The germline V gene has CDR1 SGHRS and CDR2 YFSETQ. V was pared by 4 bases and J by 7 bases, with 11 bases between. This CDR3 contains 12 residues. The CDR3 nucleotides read TGCGCCAGCAGCCGCAGTGGACTTGAAGCTTTCTTT. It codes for CASSRSGLEAFF.

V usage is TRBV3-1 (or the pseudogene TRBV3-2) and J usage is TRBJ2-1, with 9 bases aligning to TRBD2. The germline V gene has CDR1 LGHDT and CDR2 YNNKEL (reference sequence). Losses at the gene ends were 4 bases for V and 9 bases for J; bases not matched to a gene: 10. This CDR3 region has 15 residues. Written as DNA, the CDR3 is TGTGCCAGCAGCCCGGCTAGCGGGACTCGGAGTGAGCAGTTCTTC. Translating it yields CASSPASGTRSEQFF.

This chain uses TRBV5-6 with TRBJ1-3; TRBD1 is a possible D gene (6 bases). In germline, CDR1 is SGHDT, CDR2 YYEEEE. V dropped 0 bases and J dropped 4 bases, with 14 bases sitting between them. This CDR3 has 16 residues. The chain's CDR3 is CASSLGSTGKGNTIYF. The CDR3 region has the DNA TGTGCCAGCAGCTTGGGGTCCACAGGGAAAGGAAACACCATATATTTT.

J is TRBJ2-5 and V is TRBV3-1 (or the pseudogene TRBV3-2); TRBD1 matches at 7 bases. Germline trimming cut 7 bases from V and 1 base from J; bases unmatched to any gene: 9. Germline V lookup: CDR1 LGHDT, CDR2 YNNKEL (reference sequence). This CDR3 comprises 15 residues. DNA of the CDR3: TGTGCCAGCACTTACCGGGACAGAATCCAAGAGACCCAGTACTTC. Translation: CASTYRDRIQETQYF.

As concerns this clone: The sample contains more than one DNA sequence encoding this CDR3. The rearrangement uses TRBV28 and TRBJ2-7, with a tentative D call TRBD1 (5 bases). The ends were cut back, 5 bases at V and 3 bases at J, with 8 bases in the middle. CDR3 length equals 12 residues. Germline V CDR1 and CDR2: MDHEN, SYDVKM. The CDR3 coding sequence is TGTGCCAGCAGTACAGGAATCTACGAGCAGTACTTC. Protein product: CASSTGIYEQYF.